Below are 14 T cell receptor beta chains sequenced from a single sample in a study of T-cell reconstitution after alpha-beta-depleted transplantation in children (dated by TCRdb to the mid-2010s). The sample's treatment or condition label, in plain terms: allogeneic hematopoietic cell transplantation with graft depleted of TCRalphabeta T cells and CD19 B cells. Library creation used PCR. Sequencing relied on an Illumina HiSeq 2500. TCR library preparation used molecular barcoding, with unique molecular identifiers applied to normalize quantification of the TCRbeta repertoire. Using fastp trimming at Q25 and MiXCR clonotype assembly, TCRdb reanalyzed the public sequencing data and kept in-frame beta chains. Rows with one shared CDR3 protein collapse into an entry with the most common genes and DNA. The sample profile shows about 610,000 distinct CDR3 sequences; 27% of them were found once. The ten largest make up about 35% of the sample.

The material sequenced was PBMCs, taken before TCRalphabeta/CD19-depleted stem cell transplant. The receptors derive from a boy younger than two with Wiskott-Aldrich syndrome, due to receive a stem cell transplant.

J is TRBJ2-1 and V is TRBV15; D possibly corresponds to TRBD2 (8 bases). The CDR3 has 16 amino acids. The ends were cut back, 0 bases at V and 8 bases at J, with 17 bases in the middle. Per germline, CDR1 LNHNV and CDR2 YYDKDF (reference sequence). This CDR3 is CATSRDSTGGGDEQFF. The DNA for the CDR3 is TGTGCCACCAGCAGAGATTCTACGGGAGGGGGCGATGAGCAGTTCTTC.

This clonotype was detected only a few times. The rearrangement joins TRBV25-1 to TRBJ2-7; no firm D call. The CDR3 extends over 16 amino acids. Germline loops: CDR1 MGHDK, CDR2 SYGVNS. Deletions cut 5 bases from V and 2 bases from J, with 19 bases between. CDR3 nucleotides: TGTGCCAGCAGTCGCCTCCGCTCAGGCAAAACCTACGAGCAGTACTTC. Amino acid sequence: CASSRLRSGKTYEQYF.

The chain couples TRBV10-3 to TRBJ2-7, with D maybe TRBD1 (6 bases). The length of the CDR3 is 15 residues. V was pared by 8 bases and J by 4 bases, with 21 bases between. Germline V gene data show CDR1 as ENHRY and CDR2 as SYGVKD. CDR3 in amino acids: CAIATGTYRRYEQYF. The CDR3 DNA follows: TGTGCCATCGCGACAGGAACGTACCGGCGGTACGAGCAGTACTTC.

This clonotype occurred a few times. This chain uses TRBV20-1 with TRBJ2-1, with a possible D match to TRBD2 (6 bases). CDR1 is DFQATT, CDR2 SNEGSKA, per germline (reference sequence). Trimming removed 0 bases from V and 3 bases from J, with 9 bases in between. This CDR3 region has 14 residues. DNA for the CDR3: TGCAGTGCTAGAGAAGCGGGTCTCTACAATGAGCAGTTCTTC. Translation gives CSAREAGLYNEQFF.

The CDR3 DNA sequence: TGTGCCACCAGTGATCCAGCCTTGGACAGTGGCCAAGAGACCCAGTACTTC. It translates to CATSDPALDSGQETQYF. This chain links TRBV24-1 with TRBJ2-5; possible D gene TRBD1, 6 bases. The ends were cut back, 3 bases at V and 1 base at J, with 17 bases in the middle. Germline V gene sequence: CDR1 KGHDR, CDR2 SFDVKD. The CDR3 spans 17 residues.

The chain uses TRBV5-1 and TRBJ1-2; D is unclear. Germline values: CDR1 SGHRS, CDR2 YFSETQ. The CDR3 loop spans 14 amino acids. Trimming took 0 bases from V and 4 from J, leaving 10 bases between them. CDR3 residues: CASSLAPVTYGYTF. CDR3 bases: TGCGCCAGCAGCTTGGCCCCGGTGACCTATGGCTACACCTTC. Drawing the rest from reference TRBV5-1 and TRBJ1-2, the complete variable domain is KAGVTQTPRYLIKTRGQQVTLSCSPISGHRSVSWYQQTPGQGLQFLFEYFSETQRNKGNFPGRFSGRQFSNSRSEMNVSTLELGDSALYLCASSLAPVTYGYTFGSGTRLTVV.

There are a few counts of this clonotype. This chain joins TRBV3-1 and TRBJ2-7; 8 bases line up with TRBD1. CDR1 LGHDT and CDR2 YNNKEL come from the germline V gene (reference sequence). The CDR3 loop spans 14 amino acids. The ends lost 4 bases at V and 0 bases at J; junction bases unmatched: 2. The CDR3 loop reads CASSRTGISYEQYF. Here the CDR3 DNA reads TGTGCCAGCAGCCGGACAGGGATCTCCTACGAGCAGTACTTC.

V usage is TRBV7-8 and J usage is TRBJ1-1; D remains ambiguous. V lost 7 bases, J lost 5 bases, and 11 bases lay in between. Germline assignment: CDR1 SGHVS and CDR2 FQNEAQ. CDR3 length: 12 amino acids. CDR3: CASKQVETEAFF. The CDR3 DNA reads as TGTGCCAGCAAGCAGGTAGAGACTGAAGCTTTCTTT.

The gene calls are TRBV24-1 and TRBJ2-3; weak D call: TRBD1 (5 bases). Between the trimmed V and J ends, which lost 4 bases and 2 bases, there was a span of 15 bases. The CDR3 spans 16 residues. From germline, CDR1 is KGHDR and CDR2 SFDVKD. In DNA form, the CDR3 reads TGTGCCACCAGTGAGCAGGGAACTGGTCCCACAGATACGCAGTATTTT. This sequence encodes CATSEQGTGPTDTQYF.

V and J are TRBV28 and TRBJ2-7, with 12 bases aligning to TRBD1. Germline loops: CDR1 MDHEN, CDR2 SYDVKM. The CDR3 has 15 residues. V lost 3 bases and J lost 7; bases outside the gene matches: 7. The CDR3 loop reads CASSFRDRGLKEQYF. CDR3 nucleotide sequence: TGTGCCAGCAGTTTTAGGGACAGGGGGCTGAAAGAGCAGTACTTC.

The chain carries TRBV3-1 and TRBJ1-5; no definite D call. The V gene lost 0 bases and the J gene lost 5 bases, with 11 bases spanning the gap. The CDR3 has 15 residues. From germline, CDR1 is LGHDT and CDR2 YNNKEL (reference sequence). CDR3 sequence: CASSQDLGTDQPQHF. CDR3 nucleotides: TGTGCCAGCAGCCAAGATCTGGGCACGGATCAGCCCCAGCATTTT.

This clonotype has just a few counts. This chain joins TRBV20-1 and TRBJ2-7; D is ambiguous. CDR1 and CDR2 from the germline V gene are DFQATT and SNEGSKA (reference sequence). Trimming left V 2 bases short and J 3 bases short, with 8 bases between. The CDR3 consists of 12 residues. The CDR3: CSARPSVYEQYF. DNA for the CDR3: TGCAGTGCTAGACCGTCAGTCTACGAGCAGTACTTC.

This clonotype occurred a few times. This chain uses TRBV3-1 with TRBJ2-1; 7 bases are a match to TRBD2. Germline-derived CDR1 and CDR2 are LGHDT and YNNKEL (reference sequence). The CDR3 extends over 16 amino acids. V was clipped by 1 base and J by 8 bases; unmatched bases: 11. CDR3 loop: CASSQGTSAVSHEQFF. CDR3 DNA sequence: TGTGCCAGCAGCCAAGGCACTAGCGCCGTCTCCCATGAGCAGTTCTTC.

The CDR3 here is CSARGTRNYGYTF. The CDR3 DNA sequence: TGCAGTGCTAGAGGGACACGAAACTATGGCTACACCTTC. The J gene is TRBJ1-2, the V gene TRBV20-1; D perhaps matches TRBD1 (5 bases). Germline CDR1 is DFQATT and CDR2 is SNEGSKA (reference sequence). Trimming took 1 base from V and 2 from J, leaving 8 bases between them. The CDR3 totals 13 residues.